This passage covers 17 T cell receptor beta chains from one sample sequenced in a study of T cell repertoires in cytomegalovirus infection (dated by TCRdb to the late 2010s). These reads were obtained on an Illumina HiSeq 1500. Clones were called with MiXCR by TCRdb after fastp trimmed the public reads at Q25, and only in-frame beta chains were retained. Identical CDR3 proteins give one entry, which carries the most common genes and DNA. In this sample the table shows around 70,000 distinct CDR3 sequences, 3% to 4.5% of which occur a single time. The ten largest account for around a fifth of the sample. The sample was PBMCs. The receptors come from a human donor in good health (CMV status not recorded). Some clones in this sample may be carry-over from other donors' samples.

This clonotype appeared many times. The rearrangement links TRBV5-4 to TRBJ2-1; no clear D gene. Between the trimmed V and J ends, which lost 4 bases and 2 bases, there was a span of 13 bases. The V gene's germline CDR1 is SGHNT and CDR2 YYREEE (reference sequence). The CDR3 sequence is 15 residues long. The CDR3 is CASSQGRLTYNEQFF. The CDR3 DNA reads as TGTGCCAGCAGCCAAGGACGGTTAACCTACAATGAGCAGTTCTTC.

Many counts were recorded for this clonotype. The genes are TRBV7-2 and TRBJ2-1; D gene unclear. CDR1 and CDR2 from the germline V gene are SGHTA and FQGNSA. The V gene lost 5 bases and the J gene lost 5 bases, with 13 bases spanning the gap. This CDR3 comprises 14 residues. CDR3 protein: CASSPPGWNNEQFF. CDR3 sequence (DNA): TGTGCCAGCAGCCCCCCTGGGTGGAACAATGAGCAGTTCTTC.

This clonotype was detected ten times or more. The chain is built from TRBV20-1 and TRBJ2-7, with TRBD1 matching over 7 bases. With V trimmed by 6 bases and J by 0 bases, 8 bases remained unmatched. This CDR3 is built from 14 residues. The germline V gene encodes CDR1 DFQATT and CDR2 SNEGSKA (reference sequence). For the CDR3, the DNA is TGCAGTGCAACAGGGGCGCCGAGCTCCTACGAGCAGTACTTC. The encoded protein is CSATGAPSSYEQYF.

This clonotype was counted ten times or more. The chain has TRBV7-2 and TRBJ1-1; the D is unclear. Deletions cut 4 bases from V and 0 bases from J, with 6 bases between. CDR1 and CDR2 (germline): SGHTA, FQGNSA. The CDR3 loop spans 13 amino acids. The CDR3 region has the DNA TGTGCCAGCAGCTCCCACATGAACACTGAAGCTTTCTTT. Protein product: CASSSHMNTEAFF. The full variable domain, completed using reference TRBV7-2 and TRBJ1-1, is GAGVSQSPSNKVTEKGKDVELRCDPISGHTALYWYRQSLGQGLEFLIYFQGNSAPDKSGLPSDRFSAERTGGSVSTLTIQRTQQEDSAVYLCASSSHMNTEAFFGQGTRLTVV.

The sample holds many counts of this clonotype. The J gene is TRBJ2-1, the V gene TRBV28; D gene ambiguous. V dropped 6 bases and J dropped 9 bases, with 24 bases sitting between them. The CDR3 contains 16 residues. Per the germline V gene, CDR1 is MDHEN and CDR2 is SYDVKM. DNA of the CDR3: TGTGCCAGCAGCCTCGGAATAGACCCCAGGAAATGTGAGCAGTTCTTC. Amino acid sequence: CASSLGIDPRKCEQFF. Variable domain in full (rest from reference TRBV28 and TRBJ2-1): DVKVTQSSRYLVKRTGEKVFLECVQDMDHENMFWYRQDPGLGLRLIYFSYDVKMKEKGDIPEGYSVSREKKERFSLILESASTNQTSMYLCASSLGIDPRKCEQFFGPGTRLTVL.

This clonotype was found many times. The chain combines TRBV6-2 or TRBV6-3 with TRBJ1-1, with unresolved D. The CDR3 totals 15 residues. Germline V gene sequence: CDR1 MNHEY, CDR2 SVGEGT. Trimming pared 1 base from V and 1 base from J, leaving 10 bases between. The CDR3 here is CASSYFRAQNTEAFF. DNA of the CDR3: TGTGCCAGCAGTTACTTCCGGGCCCAGAACACTGAAGCTTTCTTT.

This clonotype was found many times. The rearrangement joins TRBV12-3 or TRBV12-4 to TRBJ2-7; D possibly uses TRBD1 or TRBD2 (5 bases each). Between the trimmed V and J ends, which lost 4 bases and 7 bases, there was a span of 11 bases. The CDR3 has 12 residues. In DNA, the CDR3 is TGTGCCAGCAGTTACCCTTGGGGGGAGCAGTACTTC. Its translation: CASSYPWGEQYF.

The chain couples TRBV7-2 to TRBJ1-5; possible D gene TRBD1, 6 bases. CDR1 is SGHTA and CDR2 is FQGNSA in the germline V gene. V was pared by 3 bases and J by 5 bases, with 14 bases between. The CDR3 spans 15 residues. CDR3 sequence: CASSFDGGSHQPQHF. As DNA, the CDR3 is TGTGCCAGCAGCTTCGACGGGGGCAGCCATCAGCCCCAGCATTTT.

This clonotype was recorded at least ten times. The chain joins TRBV7-9 to TRBJ2-5; D may be TRBD1 (6 bases). The CDR3 runs 14 residues. Per the germline V gene, CDR1 is SEHNR and CDR2 is FQNEAQ (reference sequence). V lost 10 bases and J 1 base, leaving 16 bases between the germline ends. CDR3 amino acids: CATGQLATQETQYF. The CDR3 nucleotides are TGTGCCACCGGACAGTTAGCGACCCAAGAGACCCAGTACTTC. The whole variable domain, remainder taken from reference TRBV7-9 and TRBJ2-5, is DTGVSQNPRHKITKRGQNVTFRCDPISEHNRLYWYRQTLGQGPEFLTYFQNEAQLEKSRLLSDRFSAERPKGSFSTLEIQRTEQGDSAMYLCATGQLATQETQYFGPGTRLLVL.

This clonotype occurred many times. The chain couples TRBV7-2 to TRBJ1-1; D unresolved. Trimming cost V 5 bases and J 3 bases, with 13 bases left between them. The CDR3 is 14 residues long. Germline values: CDR1 SGHTA, CDR2 FQGNSA. Written as DNA, the CDR3 is TGTGCCAGCAGCCTAACTGGAGGCGACACTGAAGCTTTCTTT. Translation gives CASSLTGGDTEAFF.

The V and J genes are TRBV28 and TRBJ1-2, with TRBD1 matching over 7 bases. There are 14 residues in the CDR3. Per the germline V gene, CDR1 is MDHEN and CDR2 is SYDVKM. The V and J ends lost 6 bases and 8 bases, in that order; junction bases with no gene match: 12. CDR3: CASSWGGGAVGYTF. The CDR3 DNA sequence: TGTGCCAGCAGCTGGGGAGGGGGCGCGGTCGGCTACACCTTC.

This clonotype was counted at least ten times. The chain employs TRBV5-6 and TRBJ2-1; D tentatively fits TRBD1 or TRBD2 (5 bases each). The V gene lost 7 bases and the J gene lost 8 bases, with 22 bases spanning the gap. CDR3 length: 15 amino acids. In germline, CDR1 is SGHDT, CDR2 YYEEEE. CDR3 coding DNA: TGTGCCAGCTCTTACCCCGGGACCCCCAGGTATGAGCAGTTCTTC. This sequence encodes CASSYPGTPRYEQFF.

This clonotype was found many times. This sequence joins TRBV7-2 and TRBJ2-7; D could derive from TRBD1 or TRBD2 (5 bases each). CDR1 SGHTA and CDR2 FQGNSA come from the germline V gene. Trimming stripped 5 bases from V and 2 bases from J, with 16 bases between. This CDR3 has 15 amino acids. CDR3 sequence reads: CASSPSTGATYEQYF. Written as DNA, the CDR3 is TGTGCCAGCAGCCCCTCCACCGGGGCGACCTACGAGCAGTACTTC.

This clonotype was observed many times. The V gene is TRBV5-1, the J gene TRBJ2-7; the D is unclear. In germline, CDR1 is SGHRS, CDR2 YFSETQ. The V gene lost 0 bases and the J gene lost 2 bases, with 9 bases spanning the gap. This CDR3 is 14 amino acids long. The CDR3 DNA reads TGCGCCAGCAGCTTGGTGCAGTTTACCTACGAGCAGTACTTC. Protein product: CASSLVQFTYEQYF.

This clonotype has just a few counts. The rearrangement uses TRBV28 and TRBJ2-3; D is unresolved. The CDR3 contains 11 residues. Trimming shortened V by 5 bases and J by 4 bases, and 4 bases separated the two germline ends. The germline CDR1 and CDR2 sequences are MDHEN and SYDVKM. The CDR3 protein is CASSHPDTQYF. The CDR3 bases are TGTGCCAGCAGTCATCCAGATACGCAGTATTTT. Full variable domain (rest looked up from reference TRBV28 and TRBJ2-3): DVKVTQSSRYLVKRTGEKVFLECVQDMDHENMFWYRQDPGLGLRLIYFSYDVKMKEKGDIPEGYSVSREKKERFSLILESASTNQTSMYLCASSHPDTQYFGPGTRLTVL.

In this sample, this clonotype turned up many times. The chain couples TRBV6-6 to TRBJ2-6; D not resolved. CDR1 and CDR2 from the germline V gene are MNHNY and SVGAGI (reference sequence). The CDR3 contains 16 residues. The V and J ends lost 2 bases and 2 bases respectively, with 10 bases between them. CDR3 DNA: TGTGCCAGCAGTTACAGCCCGGGCACTGGGGCCAACGTCCTGACTTTC. This gives the protein CASSYSPGTGANVLTF.

This clonotype has a count of ten or more. This chain connects TRBV7-2 to TRBJ1-2; possibly TRBD1 for D (6 bases). The V and J ends lost 2 bases and 6 bases respectively, with 10 bases between them. Looked up from germline, CDR1 is SGHTA and CDR2 is FQGNSA. The CDR3 extends over 13 amino acids. CDR3 DNA sequence: TGTGCCAGCAGCTTACACAGGGACGATGGCTACACCTTC. Residues: CASSLHRDDGYTF. The full variable domain, completed using reference TRBV7-2 and TRBJ1-2, is GAGVSQSPSNKVTEKGKDVELRCDPISGHTALYWYRQSLGQGLEFLIYFQGNSAPDKSGLPSDRFSAERTGGSVSTLTIQRTQQEDSAVYLCASSLHRDDGYTFGSGTRLTVV.